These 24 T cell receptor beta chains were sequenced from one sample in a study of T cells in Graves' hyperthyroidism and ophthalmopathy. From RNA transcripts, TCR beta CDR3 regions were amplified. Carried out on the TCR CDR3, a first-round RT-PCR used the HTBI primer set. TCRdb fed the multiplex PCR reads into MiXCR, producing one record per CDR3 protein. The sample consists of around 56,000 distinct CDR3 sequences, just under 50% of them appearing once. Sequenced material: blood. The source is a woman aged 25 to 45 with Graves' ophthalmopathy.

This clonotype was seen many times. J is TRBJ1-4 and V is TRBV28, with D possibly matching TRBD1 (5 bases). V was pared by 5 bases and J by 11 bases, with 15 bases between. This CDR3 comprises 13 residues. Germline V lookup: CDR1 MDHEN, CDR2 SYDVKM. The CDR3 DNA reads TGTGCCAGCAGTGCCGACAGTGTATGGAAACTGTTTTTT. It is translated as CASSADSVWKLFF.

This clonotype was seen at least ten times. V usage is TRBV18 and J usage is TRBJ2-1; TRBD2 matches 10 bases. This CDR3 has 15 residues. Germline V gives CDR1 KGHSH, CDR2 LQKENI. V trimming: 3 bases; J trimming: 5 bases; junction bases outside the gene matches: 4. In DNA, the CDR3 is TGTGCCAGCTCACCGTTAGCGGGAGGAAACAATGAGCAGTTCTTC. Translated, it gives CASSPLAGGNNEQFF.

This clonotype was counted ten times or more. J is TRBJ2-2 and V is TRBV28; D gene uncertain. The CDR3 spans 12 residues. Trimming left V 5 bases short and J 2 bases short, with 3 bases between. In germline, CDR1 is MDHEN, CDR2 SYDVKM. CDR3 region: CASSINTGELFF. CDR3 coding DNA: TGTGCCAGCAGTATAAACACCGGGGAGCTGTTTTTT.

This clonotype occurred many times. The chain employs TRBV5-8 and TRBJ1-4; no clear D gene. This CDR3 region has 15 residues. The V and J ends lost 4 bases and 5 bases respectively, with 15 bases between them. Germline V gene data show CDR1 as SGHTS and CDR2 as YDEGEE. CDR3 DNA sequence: TGTGCCAGCAGCCTCGCGCGGGGTACGAATGAAAAACTGTTTTTT. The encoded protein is CASSLARGTNEKLFF.

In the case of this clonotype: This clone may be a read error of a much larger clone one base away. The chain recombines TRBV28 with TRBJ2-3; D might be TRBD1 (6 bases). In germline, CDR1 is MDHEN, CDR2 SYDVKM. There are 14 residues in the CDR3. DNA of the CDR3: TGTGCCAGCAGTTTTGTGGGGGACACAGGTACGCAGTATTTT. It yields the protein CASSFVGDTGTQYF.

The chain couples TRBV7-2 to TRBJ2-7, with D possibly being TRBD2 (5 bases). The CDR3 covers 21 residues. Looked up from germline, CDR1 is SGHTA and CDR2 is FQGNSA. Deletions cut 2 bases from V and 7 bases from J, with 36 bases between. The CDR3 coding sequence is TGTGCCAGCAGCTTACCCTTCTGGGTTAGCATGGGAACCGGGGAGCGAGGAGAGCAGTACTTC. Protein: CASSLPFWVSMGTGERGEQYF.

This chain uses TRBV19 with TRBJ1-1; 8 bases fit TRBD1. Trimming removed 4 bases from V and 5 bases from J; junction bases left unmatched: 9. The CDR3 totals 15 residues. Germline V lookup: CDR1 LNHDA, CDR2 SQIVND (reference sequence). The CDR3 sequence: CASSTQGTGGTEAFF. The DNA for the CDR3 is TGTGCCAGTAGTACGCAAGGGACAGGAGGAACTGAAGCTTTCTTT.

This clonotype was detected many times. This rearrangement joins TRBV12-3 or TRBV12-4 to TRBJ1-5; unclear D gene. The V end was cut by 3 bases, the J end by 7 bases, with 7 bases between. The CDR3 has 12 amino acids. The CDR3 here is CASSFLRQPQHF. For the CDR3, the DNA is TGTGCCAGCAGTTTTTTACGGCAGCCCCAGCATTTT.

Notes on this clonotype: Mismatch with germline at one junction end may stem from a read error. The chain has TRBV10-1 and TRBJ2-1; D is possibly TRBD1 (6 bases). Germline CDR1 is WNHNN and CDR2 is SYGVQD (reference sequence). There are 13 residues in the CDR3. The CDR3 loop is CASRTGTDNEQLF. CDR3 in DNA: TGCGCCAGCAGGACAGGAACCGACAATGAGCAGTTATTC.

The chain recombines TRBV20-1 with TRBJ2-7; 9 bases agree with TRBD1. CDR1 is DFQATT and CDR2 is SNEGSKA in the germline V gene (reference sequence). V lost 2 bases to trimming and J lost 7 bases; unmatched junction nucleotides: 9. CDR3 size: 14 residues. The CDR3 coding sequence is TGCAGTGCTAGATTCGACAGGGGGGTAAAGGAGCAGTACTTC. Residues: CSARFDRGVKEQYF.

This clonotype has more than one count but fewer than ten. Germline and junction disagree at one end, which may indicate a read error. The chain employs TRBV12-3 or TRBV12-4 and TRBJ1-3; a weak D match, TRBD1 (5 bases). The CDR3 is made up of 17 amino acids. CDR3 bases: TGTGCCGGCAGTCCCTTGGGGGGAGTCTCTGGTGGAAACACCATATATTTT. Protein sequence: CAGSPLGGVSGGNTIYF.

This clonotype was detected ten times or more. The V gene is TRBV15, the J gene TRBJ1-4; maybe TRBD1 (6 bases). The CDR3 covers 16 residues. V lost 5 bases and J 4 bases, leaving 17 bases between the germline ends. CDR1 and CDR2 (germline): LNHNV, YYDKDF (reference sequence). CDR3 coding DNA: TGTGCCACCAGCCCGAAGGGGGGGACTTATAATGAAAAACTGTTTTTT. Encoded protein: CATSPKGGTYNEKLFF.

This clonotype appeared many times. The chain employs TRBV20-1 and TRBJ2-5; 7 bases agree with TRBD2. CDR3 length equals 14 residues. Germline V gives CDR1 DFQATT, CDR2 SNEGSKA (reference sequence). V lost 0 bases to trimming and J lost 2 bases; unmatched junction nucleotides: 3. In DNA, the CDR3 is TGCAGTGCTAGAGATTCTAGCGGACAAGAGACCCAGTACTTC. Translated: CSARDSSGQETQYF.

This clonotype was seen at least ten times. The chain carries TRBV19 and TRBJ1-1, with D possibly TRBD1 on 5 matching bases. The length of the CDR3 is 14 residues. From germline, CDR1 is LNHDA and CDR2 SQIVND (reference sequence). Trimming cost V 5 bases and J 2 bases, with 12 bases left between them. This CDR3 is CASSRPGRNTEAFF. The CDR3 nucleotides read TGTGCCAGTAGTCGTCCAGGGAGAAACACTGAAGCTTTCTTT.

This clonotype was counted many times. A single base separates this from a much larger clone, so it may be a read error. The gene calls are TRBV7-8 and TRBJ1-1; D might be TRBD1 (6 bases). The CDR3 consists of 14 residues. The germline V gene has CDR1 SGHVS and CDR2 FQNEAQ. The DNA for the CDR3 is TGTGCCGGCAGCTTACCGGGGGCGCTCGCTGAAGCTTTCTTT. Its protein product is CAGSLPGALAEAFF.

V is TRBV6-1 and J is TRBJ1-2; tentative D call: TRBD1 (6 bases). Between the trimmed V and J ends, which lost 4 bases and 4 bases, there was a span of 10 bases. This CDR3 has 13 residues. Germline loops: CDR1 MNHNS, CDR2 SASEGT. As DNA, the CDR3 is TGTGCCAGCAGTGTCGCGGACAGCTATGGCTACACCTTC. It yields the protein CASSVADSYGYTF.

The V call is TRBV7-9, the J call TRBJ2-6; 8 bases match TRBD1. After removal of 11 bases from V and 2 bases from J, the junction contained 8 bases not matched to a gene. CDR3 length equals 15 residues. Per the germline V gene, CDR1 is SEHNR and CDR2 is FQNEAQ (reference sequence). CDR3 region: CAGDTGGPGANVLTF. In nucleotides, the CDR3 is TGTGCCGGCGACACAGGGGGACCTGGGGCCAACGTCCTGACTTTC.

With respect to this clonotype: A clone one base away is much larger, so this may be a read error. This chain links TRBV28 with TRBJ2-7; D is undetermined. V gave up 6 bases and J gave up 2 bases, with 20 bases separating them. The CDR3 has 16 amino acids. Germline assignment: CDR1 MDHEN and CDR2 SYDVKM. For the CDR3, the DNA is TGTGCCAGCAGATCCACCGGGCCAGGTTACACCTACGAGCAGTACTTC. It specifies CASRSTGPGYTYEQYF.

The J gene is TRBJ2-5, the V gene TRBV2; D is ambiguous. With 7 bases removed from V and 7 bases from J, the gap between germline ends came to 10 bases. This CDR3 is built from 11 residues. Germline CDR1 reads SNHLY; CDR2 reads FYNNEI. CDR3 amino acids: CASNQMGTQYF. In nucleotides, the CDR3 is TGTGCCAGCAACCAGATGGGGACCCAGTACTTC.

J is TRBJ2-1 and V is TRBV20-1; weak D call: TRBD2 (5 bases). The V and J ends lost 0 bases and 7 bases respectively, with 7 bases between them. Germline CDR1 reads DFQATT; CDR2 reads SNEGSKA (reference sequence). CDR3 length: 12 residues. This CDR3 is CSAREPGNEQFF. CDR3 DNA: TGCAGTGCTAGAGAGCCGGGGAATGAGCAGTTCTTC.

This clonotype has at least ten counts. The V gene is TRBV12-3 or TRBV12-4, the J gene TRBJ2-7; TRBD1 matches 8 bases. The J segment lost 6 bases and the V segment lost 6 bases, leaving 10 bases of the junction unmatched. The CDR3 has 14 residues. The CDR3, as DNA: TGTGCCAGCAGCCCGCAGGGACAGGACCGCGAGCAGTACTTC. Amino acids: CASSPQGQDREQYF.

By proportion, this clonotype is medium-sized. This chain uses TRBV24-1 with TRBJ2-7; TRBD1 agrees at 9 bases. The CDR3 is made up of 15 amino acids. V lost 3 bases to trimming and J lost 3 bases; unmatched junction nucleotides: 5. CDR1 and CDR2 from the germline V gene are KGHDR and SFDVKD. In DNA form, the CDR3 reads TGTGCCACCAGTGATCCGGGACAGGGCGTCTACGAGCAGTACTTC. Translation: CATSDPGQGVYEQYF.

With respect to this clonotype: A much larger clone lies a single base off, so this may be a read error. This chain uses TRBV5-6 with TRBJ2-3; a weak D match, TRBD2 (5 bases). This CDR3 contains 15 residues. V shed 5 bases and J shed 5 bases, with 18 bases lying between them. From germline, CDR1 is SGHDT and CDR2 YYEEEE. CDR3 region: CASSNNEGGRDTQYF. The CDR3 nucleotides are TGTGCCAGCAGTAACAATGAAGGAGGAAGAGATACGCAGTATTTT. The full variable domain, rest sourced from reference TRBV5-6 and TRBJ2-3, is DAGVTQSPTHLIKTRGQQVTLRCSPKSGHDTVSWYQQALGQGPQFIFQYYEEEERQRGNFPDRFSGHQFPNYSSELNVNALLLGDSALYLCASSNNEGGRDTQYFGPGTRLTVL.

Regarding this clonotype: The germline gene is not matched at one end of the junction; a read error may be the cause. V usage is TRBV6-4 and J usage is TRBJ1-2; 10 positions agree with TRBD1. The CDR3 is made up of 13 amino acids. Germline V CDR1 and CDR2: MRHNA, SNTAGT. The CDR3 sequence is CASCDRGRGGYTF. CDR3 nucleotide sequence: TGTGCCAGCTGTGACAGGGGGCGCGGGGGCTACACCTTC.